Below are 16 T cell receptor beta chains sequenced from a single sample in a study of shared T cell receptors in the human thymus. This table comes from immunoSEQ multiplex PCR, and its TCRdb copy is limited to in-frame clones, with some not included. Of some 760,000 clones in the sample, approximately 83% are singletons; the top ten hold about 0.011%. The same data also went into a second study, on human thymus T cells.

The specimen was thymocytes. These TCRs come from a girl less than two years old with a congenital heart defect.

The sample holds a few counts of this clone. V gene TRBV5-6 combines with J gene TRBJ2-3; 7 nucleotides match TRBD1. V lost 4 bases to trimming and J lost 2 bases; unmatched junction nucleotides: 7. CDR1 and CDR2 from the germline V gene are SGHDT and YYEEEE. The CDR3 covers 15 residues. The chain's CDR3 is CASSEGQSDTDTQYF. The CDR3 nucleotides read TGTGCCAGCAGCGAGGGACAGTCCGACACAGATACGCAGTATTTT.

V gene TRBV4-2 combines with J gene TRBJ2-3; 10 nucleotides align to TRBD2. CDR3 length: 15 residues. V dropped 5 bases and J dropped 4; count of bases not matched to a gene: 6. Germline values: CDR1 LGHNA, CDR2 YNFKEQ. The CDR3 reads CASSETAGGPDTQYF. For the CDR3, the DNA is TGTGCCAGCAGCGAGACAGCGGGGGGGCCAGATACGCAGTATTTT.

This chain connects TRBV9 to TRBJ2-1; 7 nucleotides agree with TRBD1. Trimming cost V 0 bases and J 5 bases; bases outside gene matches: 8. Germline CDR1 and CDR2: SGDLS and YYNGEE. This CDR3 is 16 amino acids long. The DNA of the CDR3 is TGTGCCAGCAGCGTAGCGGGGACAGAATCGCACAATGAGCAGTTCTTC. Its translation is CASSVAGTESHNEQFF.

This sequence joins TRBV19 and TRBJ2-1, with 8 positions matching TRBD2. CDR1 is LNHDA and CDR2 is SQIVND in the germline V gene (reference sequence). The CDR3 runs to 16 residues. V dropped 2 bases and J dropped 4; count of bases not matched to a gene: 7. CDR3 protein: CASSICGTRPYNEQFF. The CDR3 bases are TGTGCCAGTAGTATATGCGGGACTAGACCTTACAATGAGCAGTTCTTC.

J is TRBJ2-5 and V is TRBV7-2, with TRBD2 matching over 9 bases. This CDR3 is built from 16 residues. V gave up 0 bases and J gave up 1 base; unmatched junction bases: 3. Germline CDR1 reads SGHTA; CDR2 reads FQGNSA. This CDR3 is CASSLASGGLQETQYF. Written as DNA, the CDR3 is TGTGCCAGCAGCTTAGCCAGCGGGGGGCTCCAAGAGACCCAGTACTTC.

This clone appeared a few times. V gene TRBV6-1 combines with J gene TRBJ2-7; 9 nucleotides line up with TRBD2. J gave up 3 bases and V 0 bases, and 12 bases lay outside the gene matches. The CDR3 totals 18 residues. Germline assignment: CDR1 MNHNS and CDR2 SASEGT. Here the CDR3 reads CASSEARKTSGSCYEQYF. Here the CDR3 DNA reads TGTGCCAGCAGTGAAGCTCGAAAAACTAGCGGGTCCTGCTACGAGCAGTACTTC.

Only a few counts were recorded for this clone. The chain links TRBV15 to TRBJ1-6; weak D call: TRBD1 (6 bases). In germline, CDR1 is LNHNV, CDR2 YYDKDF (reference sequence). V was pared by 0 bases and J by 10 bases, with 16 bases between. This CDR3 contains 16 residues. The CDR3 sequence is CATSREPGQPGSPLHF. The CDR3 DNA sequence: TGTGCCACCAGCAGAGAACCCGGACAGCCGGGATCACCCCTCCACTTT.

The J gene is TRBJ2-3, the V gene TRBV6-1; 12 positions match TRBD2. CDR1 is MNHNS, CDR2 SASEGT, per germline. With V trimmed by 0 bases and J by 4 bases, 17 bases remained unmatched. There are 21 residues in the CDR3. The CDR3 nucleotides read TGTGCCAGCAGTGAAGCCATGCGGCTAGCGGGGGGGCAATGCCCCCCAGATACGCAGTATTTT. Amino acid sequence: CASSEAMRLAGGQCPPDTQYF.

The J gene is TRBJ2-7, the V gene TRBV4-1; the D is unclear. Germline-derived CDR1 and CDR2 are MGHRA and YSYEKL. V lost 4 bases and J 7 bases, leaving 17 bases between the germline ends. CDR3 length: 14 amino acids. CDR3 DNA sequence: TGCGCCAGCAGCCCCAAACTCGTCCCCCTAGAGCAGTACTTC. Translating it yields CASSPKLVPLEQYF.

Comments on this clone: The junction differs from germline at one of its ends, possibly a read error. The sample holds other DNA sequences that translate to the same CDR3. The chain recombines TRBV5-1 with TRBJ1-6; no definite D call. Germline V gives CDR1 SGHRS, CDR2 YFSETQ. CDR3 length equals 16 residues. For the CDR3, the DNA is TGCGCCAGCAGCTTGAGGGAGAGCTCCTATAATTCCCCCCTCCACTTT. The encoded protein is CASSLRESSYNSPLHF.

This clone was detected only a few times. The rearrangement links TRBV6-1 to TRBJ1-2, with 8 bases matching TRBD1. The CDR3 runs 12 residues. The ends lost 6 bases at V and 5 bases at J; junction bases unmatched: 2. Germline-derived CDR1 and CDR2 are MNHNS and SASEGT. Here the CDR3 reads CASSQGAYGYTF. CDR3 coding DNA: TGTGCCAGCAGCCAGGGGGCTTATGGCTACACCTTC.

The chain combines TRBV6-6 with TRBJ2-7; D might be TRBD2 (6 bases). The V gene's germline CDR1 is MNHNY and CDR2 SVGAGI (reference sequence). The CDR3 sequence is 15 residues long. Trimming removed 0 bases from V and 4 bases from J, with 13 bases in between. CDR3 residues: CASSYSRDCKYEQYF. In DNA form, the CDR3 reads TGTGCCAGCAGTTACTCACGGGACTGCAAGTACGAGCAGTACTTC.

The chain carries TRBV28 and TRBJ2-1, with 7 positions matching TRBD2. Germline V gives CDR1 MDHEN, CDR2 SYDVKM. This CDR3 is 14 amino acids long. V was pared by 3 bases and J by 10 bases, with 9 bases of the junction left unmatched. The CDR3 DNA sequence: TGTGCCAGCAGTTTTGCGTCGACTAGCCTCGAGCAGTTCTTC. Translated: CASSFASTSLEQFF.

The chain carries TRBV7-2 and TRBJ2-7; 8 bases line up with TRBD1. V lost 6 bases, J lost 2 bases, and 9 bases stayed unmatched. From germline, CDR1 is SGHTA and CDR2 FQGNSA. The CDR3 runs 15 residues. The CDR3 is CASRRSTGDAYEQYF. DNA for the CDR3: TGTGCCAGCAGGCGTTCGACAGGGGACGCCTACGAGCAGTACTTC.

V usage is TRBV5-6 and J usage is TRBJ1-2; TRBD1 agrees at 12 bases. CDR1 and CDR2 (germline): SGHDT, YYEEEE. CDR3 length: 17 amino acids. The V gene end was trimmed by 0 bases and the J gene end by 6 bases; junction bases not matched to a gene: 9. This CDR3 is CASSLVGQGAIAHGYTF. CDR3 sequence (DNA): TGTGCCAGCAGCTTGGTGGGACAGGGGGCGATCGCTCATGGCTACACCTTC.

CDR3 in DNA: TGTGCCAGCAGTTTTGCCCCAATCGACAGGGGGTTGAATCAGCCCCAGCATTTT. Protein sequence: CASSFAPIDRGLNQPQHF. The chain links TRBV27 to TRBJ1-5; 9 positions match TRBD1. Trimming cost V 3 bases and J 4 bases; bases outside gene matches: 13. From germline, CDR1 is MNHEY and CDR2 SMNVEV (reference sequence). The CDR3 totals 18 residues.